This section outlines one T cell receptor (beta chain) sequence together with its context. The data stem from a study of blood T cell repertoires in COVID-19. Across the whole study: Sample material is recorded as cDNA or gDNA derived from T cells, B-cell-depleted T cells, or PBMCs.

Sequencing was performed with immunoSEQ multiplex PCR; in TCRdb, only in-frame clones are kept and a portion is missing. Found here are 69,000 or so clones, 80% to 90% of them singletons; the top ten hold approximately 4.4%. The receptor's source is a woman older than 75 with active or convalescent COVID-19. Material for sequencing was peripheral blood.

The CDR3 is CASSQDPRGHTGELFF. The CDR3 DNA reads as TGTGCCAGCAGCCAAGATCCAAGGGGGCACACCGGGGAGCTGTTTTTT. The rearrangement joins TRBV14 to TRBJ2-2; 7 nucleotides match TRBD1. The germline V gene has CDR1 SGHDN and CDR2 FVKESK. This CDR3 spans 16 amino acids. V dropped 0 bases and J dropped 3; count of bases not matched to a gene: 4.